The 30 T cell receptor beta chains presented below share a single source sample, sequenced in a study of T cells after yellow fever vaccination. Using its own MiXCR run on the 5' RACE reads, TCRdb lists one record per CDR3 protein. The sample has a few hundred thousand distinct CDR3 sequences, 8.7% seen once. This material consisted of CD4+ T cells sorted from PBMCs, taken 5 days after the yellow fever booster vaccination. Receptors originate from a man aged 18 to 29 who received the YFV17D yellow fever vaccine.

This clonotype was recorded at least ten times. V gene TRBV19 combines with J gene TRBJ2-1; TRBD1 is a possible D gene (6 bases). CDR1 is LNHDA, CDR2 SQIVND, per germline (reference sequence). Trimming removed 3 bases at V and 9 bases at J, with 18 bases between. This CDR3 has 15 residues. CDR3 protein: CASSINPGDGGEQFF. The CDR3 region has the DNA TGTGCCAGTAGTATCAATCCAGGGGATGGTGGTGAGCAGTTCTTC. The full variable domain, in which reference TRBV19 and TRBJ2-1 provide the parts outside the CDR3, is DGGITQSPKYLFRKEGQNVTLSCEQNLNHDAMYWYRQDPGQGLRLIYYSQIVNDFQKGDIAEGYSVSREKKESFPLTVTSAQKNPTAFYLCASSINPGDGGEQFFGPGTRLTVL.

This clonotype was seen ten or more times. This chain joins TRBV24-1 and TRBJ2-3, with a possible D match to TRBD2 (6 bases). Germline V gene lookup returns CDR1 KGHDR and CDR2 SFDVKD. V dropped 1 base and J dropped 6 bases, with 10 bases sitting between them. The CDR3 totals 14 residues. CDR3 DNA sequence: TGTGCCACCAGTGATTTCGGGGGAGCCGATACGCAGTATTTT. This sequence encodes CATSDFGGADTQYF.

The table lists this clonotype with many counts. The chain's CDR3 is CASSHSGTGPYEQYV. Written as DNA, the CDR3 is TGCGCCAGCAGCCATTCCGGGACAGGGCCTTACGAGCAGTACGTC. The chain carries TRBV4-1 and TRBJ2-7, with 9 bases identical to TRBD1. V shed 3 bases, J shed 4 bases, and the junction held 7 bases outside the gene matches. The CDR3 extends over 15 amino acids. Germline V gives CDR1 MGHRA, CDR2 YSYEKL.

This clonotype occurred a few times. The chain is built from TRBV7-2 and TRBJ1-5; D is unclear. Germline loops: CDR1 SGHTA, CDR2 FQGNSA. The CDR3 totals 13 residues. V dropped 1 base and J dropped 5 bases, with 6 bases sitting between them. The CDR3: CASSLGVYQPQHF. The CDR3 DNA follows: TGTGCCAGCAGCTTAGGGGTTTATCAGCCCCAGCATTTT. The full variable domain, completed using reference TRBV7-2 and TRBJ1-5, is GAGVSQSPSNKVTEKGKDVELRCDPISGHTALYWYRQSLGQGLEFLIYFQGNSAPDKSGLPSDRFSAERTGGSVSTLTIQRTQQEDSAVYLCASSLGVYQPQHFGDGTRLSIL.

CDR3 bases: TGTGCCAGCAGCTCAGTCCCGGCCGGGTCCGGCGATTCACCCCTCCACTTT. It is translated as CASSSVPAGSGDSPLHF. The chain couples TRBV7-2 to TRBJ1-6; D is undetermined. Trimming left V 4 bases short and J 8 bases short, with 21 bases between. Per the germline V gene, CDR1 is SGHTA and CDR2 is FQGNSA. This CDR3 is 17 amino acids long.

To note about this clonotype: A much bigger clone sits one base away, suggesting this may be a read error. This sequence joins TRBV6-5 and TRBJ1-1; D not certain. Germline V gene data show CDR1 as MNHEY and CDR2 as SVGAGI. There are 11 residues in the CDR3. The CDR3: CASSRWTVAFF. The CDR3 DNA reads TGTGCCAGCAGCCGTTGGACTGTAGCTTTCTTT.

The rearrangement joins TRBV4-1 to TRBJ1-2; D call uncertain. V was pared by 1 base and J by 5 bases, with 11 bases between. Germline V gives CDR1 MGHRA, CDR2 YSYEKL. The CDR3 length is 14 residues. In DNA, the CDR3 is TGCGCCAGCAGCCAAGTAAGGACGGGTTATGGCTACACCTTC. Encoded protein: CASSQVRTGYGYTF.

The V call is TRBV30, the J call TRBJ2-3, with 7 bases aligning to TRBD1. The CDR3 loop spans 14 amino acids. Trimming at V came to 2 bases and at J to 0 bases, leaving 2 bases not matched to a gene. Germline V gene sequence: CDR1 GTSNPN, CDR2 SVGIG (reference sequence). This CDR3 is CAWSRGGSTDTQYF. In nucleotides, the CDR3 is TGTGCCTGGAGTCGAGGGGGCAGCACAGATACGCAGTATTTT.

The J gene is TRBJ2-7, the V gene TRBV20-1; 9 positions match TRBD2. CDR3 size: 14 residues. Germline trimming cut 1 base from V and 0 bases from J; bases unmatched to any gene: 1. The V gene's germline CDR1 is DFQATT and CDR2 SNEGSKA (reference sequence). The CDR3 coding sequence is TGCAGTGCTAGAGGACTAGCGGTCTCCTACGAGCAGTACTTC. Translation gives CSARGLAVSYEQYF.

This clonotype was seen at least ten times. The chain is built from TRBV19 and TRBJ2-3; D gene unclear. Deletions cut 0 bases from V and 6 bases from J, with 1 base between. Germline values: CDR1 LNHDA, CDR2 SQIVND (reference sequence). This CDR3 spans 11 amino acids. The CDR3, as DNA: TGTGCCAGTAGTATAGAGGATACGCAGTATTTT. This gives the protein CASSIEDTQYF.

This chain links TRBV5-5 with TRBJ2-1; D is uncertain. Deletions cut 4 bases from V and 6 bases from J, with 14 bases between. The CDR3 sequence is 14 residues long. Germline values: CDR1 SGHKS, CDR2 YYEKEE (reference sequence). For the CDR3, the DNA is TGTGCCAGCAGCCGTCCAATGTCTGGCAATGAGCAGTTCTTC. Encoded protein: CASSRPMSGNEQFF.

This clonotype has only a few counts. The J gene is TRBJ2-5, the V gene TRBV2, with D unclear. Trimming shortened V by 4 bases and J by 1 base, and 7 bases separated the two germline ends. The CDR3 contains 13 residues. The germline CDR1 and CDR2 sequences are SNHLY and FYNNEI. The CDR3: CASSAAIQETQYF. The CDR3 nucleotides are TGTGCCAGCAGTGCGGCTATCCAAGAGACCCAGTACTTC.

In DNA, the CDR3 is TGTGCCAGCAGCTGGGCAGGGGGTGGACTGAACATTCAGTACTTC. Translation: CASSWAGGGLNIQYF. The genes are TRBV5-5 and TRBJ2-4; TRBD1 matches 7 bases. In germline, CDR1 is SGHKS, CDR2 YYEKEE (reference sequence). This CDR3 region has 15 residues. The V segment lost 3 bases and the J segment 7 bases; nucleotides outside the gene matches: 10. Variable domain in full (rest from reference TRBV5-5 and TRBJ2-4): DAGVTQSPTHLIKTRGQQVTLRCSPISGHKSVSWYQQVLGQGPQFIFQYYEKEERGRGNFPDRFSARQFPNYSSELNVNALLLGDSALYLCASSWAGGGLNIQYFGAGTRLSVL.

The chain recombines TRBV7-2 with TRBJ1-5; no definite D call. CDR3 length equals 13 residues. V lost 2 bases and J 4 bases, leaving 6 bases between the germline ends. Germline loops: CDR1 SGHTA, CDR2 FQGNSA. Here the CDR3 DNA reads TGTGCCAGCAGCTTATTCCAGAATCAGCCCCAGCATTTT. Its protein is CASSLFQNQPQHF.

This chain connects TRBV4-3 to TRBJ1-5; D is undetermined. The CDR3 is made up of 13 amino acids. Trimming removed 1 base from V and 7 bases from J, with 8 bases in between. Germline CDR1 is LGHNA and CDR2 is YSLEER. DNA of the CDR3: TGCGCCAGCAGCCAAGTTGGTTACCAGCCCCAGCATTTT. As protein: CASSQVGYQPQHF.

The chain couples TRBV18 to TRBJ2-3; 11 bases align to TRBD1. The CDR3 contains 14 residues. With 4 bases clipped from V and 6 bases from J, the junction kept 3 bases outside the gene matches. Germline V gene data show CDR1 as KGHSH and CDR2 as LQKENI. CDR3 loop: CASSRGQGADTQYF. The CDR3 DNA is TGTGCCAGCTCACGCGGACAGGGGGCCGATACGCAGTATTTT.

By sample fraction, this clonotype is medium-sized. The V gene is TRBV7-2, the J gene TRBJ2-1; 8 nucleotides align to TRBD2. Losses at the gene ends were 6 bases for V and 3 bases for J; bases not matched to a gene: 10. Germline V gives CDR1 SGHTA, CDR2 FQGNSA. The CDR3 is made up of 16 amino acids. For the CDR3, the DNA is TGTGCCAGCAGACCCCTCAGCGGGGGCGGCTACAATGAGCAGTTCTTC. This gives the protein CASRPLSGGGYNEQFF. The full variable domain, with the rest looked up from reference TRBV7-2 and TRBJ2-1, is GAGVSQSPSNKVTEKGKDVELRCDPISGHTALYWYRQSLGQGLEFLIYFQGNSAPDKSGLPSDRFSAERTGGSVSTLTIQRTQQEDSAVYLCASRPLSGGGYNEQFFGPGTRLTVL.

This clonotype has a handful of counts. The V and J genes are TRBV3-1 and TRBJ2-5, with a possible D match to TRBD2 (6 bases). Trimming pared 4 bases from V and 0 bases from J, leaving 9 bases between. Germline CDR1 reads LGHDT; CDR2 reads YNNKEL (reference sequence). The length of the CDR3 is 14 residues. CDR3 nucleotide sequence: TGTGCCAGCAGCCGCCGACTAGACCAAGAGACCCAGTACTTC. This translates into CASSRRLDQETQYF.

This clonotype was seen only a few times. This chain links TRBV5-5 with TRBJ2-7; D is perhaps TRBD1 (5 bases). The CDR3 is 15 amino acids. CDR1 SGHKS and CDR2 YYEKEE come from the germline V gene (reference sequence). V shed 0 bases and J shed 0 bases, with 10 bases lying between them. The CDR3 bases are TGTGCCAGCAGCTTGGTACAGGAGAGCTCCTACGAGCAGTACGTC. This codes for CASSLVQESSYEQYV.

The J gene is TRBJ1-2, the V gene TRBV7-6; D remains unclear. V dropped 5 bases and J dropped 8 bases, with 15 bases sitting between them. CDR3 length: 13 residues. The germline V gene has CDR1 SGHVS and CDR2 FNYEAQ. Here the CDR3 DNA reads TGTGCCAGCAGCCCGACCGACAAAGGAGGCTACACCTTC. Translating it yields CASSPTDKGGYTF. The entire variable domain, with the rest obtained from reference TRBV7-6 and TRBJ1-2, is as follows: GAGVSQSPRYKVTKRGQDVALRCDPISGHVSLYWYRQALGQGPEFLTYFNYEAQQDKSGLPNDRFSAERPEGSISTLTIQRTEQRDSAMYRCASSPTDKGGYTFGSGTRLTVV.

This clonotype was recorded a few times. The chain is built from TRBV7-7 and TRBJ2-5; D possibly corresponds to TRBD1 (6 bases). The CDR3 totals 13 residues. Per germline, CDR1 SSHAT and CDR2 FNYEAQ (reference sequence). The CDR3 DNA is TGTGCTACCGCCTACAGGGCGGGAGAGACCCAGTACTTC. The encoded protein is CATAYRAGETQYF.

CDR3 sequence reads: CASRWTSGGKVTEAFF. In nucleotides, the CDR3 is TGTGCCAGCAGGTGGACCAGTGGGGGGAAGGTAACTGAAGCTTTCTTT. The rearrangement joins TRBV6-5 to TRBJ1-1, with D possibly matching TRBD1 (5 bases). Germline assignment: CDR1 MNHEY and CDR2 SVGAGI. The V end lost 6 bases, the J end lost 5 bases, and 22 bases lay between the germline ends. The CDR3 is made up of 16 amino acids.

The CDR3 region is CASSPGLAGDYEQYF. The CDR3 DNA reads as TGTGCCAGCAGTCCAGGACTAGCGGGGGACTACGAGCAGTACTTC. The rearrangement joins TRBV12-3 or TRBV12-4 to TRBJ2-7, with TRBD2 matching over 13 bases. Unmatched junction bases numbered 4, after V lost 5 bases and J lost 3 bases. This CDR3 contains 15 residues.

This clonotype came up many times. This rearrangement joins TRBV5-5 to TRBJ2-6; D gene unclear. Germline loops: CDR1 SGHKS, CDR2 YYEKEE (reference sequence). The germline V and J ends were trimmed by 2 bases and 1 base, with 13 bases remaining between them. The length of the CDR3 is 17 residues. The chain's CDR3 is CASSLRLSYSGANVLTF. The DNA of the CDR3 is TGTGCCAGCAGCTTAAGGCTGTCGTATTCTGGGGCCAACGTCCTGACTTTC.

J is TRBJ1-4 and V is TRBV18; 9 nucleotides align to TRBD1. The CDR3 length is 15 residues. The ends lost 5 bases at V and 2 bases at J; junction bases unmatched: 3. Germline loops: CDR1 KGHSH, CDR2 LQKENI. The CDR3 spells CASSEQGATNEKLFF. CDR3 nucleotide sequence: TGTGCCAGCTCAGAACAGGGGGCCACTAATGAAAAACTGTTTTTT.

This clonotype has more than one count but fewer than ten. The rearrangement links TRBV4-3 to TRBJ1-5; D might be TRBD1 (6 bases). Germline V gene sequence: CDR1 LGHNA, CDR2 YSLEER. The CDR3 is 17 residues long. Trimming took off 0 bases at V and 4 bases at J, with 16 bases between the two ends. The CDR3 reads CASSQDRGGQCNQPQHF. The CDR3 DNA follows: TGCGCCAGCAGCCAAGATCGGGGGGGACAATGTAATCAGCCCCAGCATTTT.

The rearrangement uses TRBV15 and TRBJ2-5; 8 nucleotides align to TRBD2. V dropped 0 bases and J dropped 5; count of bases not matched to a gene: 5. The CDR3 extends over 15 amino acids. CDR1 is LNHNV, CDR2 YYDKDF, per germline (reference sequence). This CDR3 reads CATSRDGGAWETQYF. In nucleotides, the CDR3 is TGTGCCACCAGCAGAGACGGGGGGGCTTGGGAGACCCAGTACTTC.

This clonotype was counted ten times or more. This chain connects TRBV5-1 to TRBJ2-2; D might be TRBD2 (5 bases). V lost 0 bases and J lost 1, with 7 bases in between. CDR1 SGHRS and CDR2 YFSETQ come from the germline V gene. This CDR3 spans 15 amino acids. The CDR3 DNA follows: TGCGCCAGCAGCTTGGACGCGGGGAACACCGGGGAGCTGTTTTTT. This translates into CASSLDAGNTGELFF.

This clonotype was seen a handful of times. The rearrangement links TRBV20-1 to TRBJ2-5, with D maybe TRBD2 (6 bases). The CDR3 consists of 15 residues. The V and J ends lost 3 bases and 0 bases respectively, with 14 bases between them. Germline values: CDR1 DFQATT, CDR2 SNEGSKA (reference sequence). CDR3 sequence (DNA): TGCAGTGCTAGGGAACTAGCCGTTTACCAAGAGACCCAGTACTTC. It codes for CSARELAVYQETQYF.

This clonotype was detected many times. The chain employs TRBV27 and TRBJ2-4; D is perhaps TRBD2 (6 bases). The CDR3 consists of 17 residues. V lost 1 base and J 1 base, leaving 14 bases between the germline ends. Germline CDR1 reads MNHEY; CDR2 reads SMNVEV (reference sequence). The CDR3 region is CASSLFLGGSAKNIQYF. The CDR3 DNA sequence: TGTGCCAGCAGTTTATTCTTAGGAGGGAGCGCCAAAAACATTCAGTACTTC.